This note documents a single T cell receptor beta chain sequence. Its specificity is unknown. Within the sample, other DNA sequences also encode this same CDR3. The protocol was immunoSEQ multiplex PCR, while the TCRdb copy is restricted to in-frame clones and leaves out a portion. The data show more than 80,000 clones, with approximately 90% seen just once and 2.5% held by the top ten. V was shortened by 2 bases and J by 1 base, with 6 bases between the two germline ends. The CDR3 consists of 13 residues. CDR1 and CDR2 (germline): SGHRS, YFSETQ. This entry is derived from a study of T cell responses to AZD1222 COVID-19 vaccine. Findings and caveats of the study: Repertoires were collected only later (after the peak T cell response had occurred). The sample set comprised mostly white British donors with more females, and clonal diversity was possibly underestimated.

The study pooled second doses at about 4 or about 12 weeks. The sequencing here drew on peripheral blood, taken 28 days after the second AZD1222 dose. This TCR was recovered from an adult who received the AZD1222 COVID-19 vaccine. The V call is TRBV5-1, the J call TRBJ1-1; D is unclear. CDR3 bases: TGCGCCAGCAGCTTTACTGGGAACACTGAAGCTTTCTTT. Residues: CASSFTGNTEAFF.